These 8 T cell receptor beta chains share one sample of origin, sequenced in a study of T cell responses to AZD1222 COVID-19 vaccine. Clones were sequenced by immunoSEQ multiplex PCR, and TCRdb holds only the in-frame ones, with some missing. The table records over 85,000 clones, about 90% of them present only once. The sample consisted of peripheral blood, taken 28 days after the second AZD1222 dose. The source is an adult who received the AZD1222 COVID-19 vaccine.

The genes are TRBV11-2 and TRBJ1-2, with 9 bases identical to TRBD1. Germline CDR1 is SGHAT and CDR2 is FQNNGV. Trimming took 4 bases from V and 0 from J; bases not matched to a gene: 12. CDR3 size: 18 residues. The CDR3 DNA is TGTGCCAGCAGCTCTTACCGGGACAGGGTTAGAGCTAACTATGGCTACACCTTC. This gives the protein CASSSYRDRVRANYGYTF.

V usage is TRBV6-6 and J usage is TRBJ1-1, with 8 bases identical to TRBD1. The trim removed 4 bases at V and 0 bases at J, leaving 4 bases unmatched. The CDR3 spans 15 residues. Germline CDR1 MNHNY, CDR2 SVGAGI (reference sequence). CDR3 sequence (DNA): TGTGCCAGCAGTTCTGGACAGGGAATGAACACTGAAGCTTTCTTT. Translating gives CASSSGQGMNTEAFF.

V gene TRBV5-4 combines with J gene TRBJ2-7; D gene uncertain. The CDR3 runs 14 residues. The germline V gene encodes CDR1 SGHNT and CDR2 YYREEE (reference sequence). Trimming cost V 1 base and J 3 bases, with 11 bases left between them. CDR3 DNA: TGTGCCAGCAGCTTGATGGTCGGATTCTACGAGCAGTACTTC. It encodes CASSLMVGFYEQYF.

V gene TRBV7-9 combines with J gene TRBJ1-6; weak D call: TRBD1 (6 bases). This CDR3 contains 16 residues. V lost 0 bases to trimming and J lost 5 bases, with 11 bases between them. The germline V gene has CDR1 SEHNR and CDR2 FQNEAQ (reference sequence). DNA for the CDR3: TGTGCCAGCAGCTTAGCCTTCGGACAGCATAATTCACCCCTCCACTTT. Protein: CASSLAFGQHNSPLHF.

In its sample, this clone was seen once. This chain uses TRBV29-1 with TRBJ2-7; D ambiguous. Germline lookup yields CDR1 SQVTM and CDR2 ANQGSEA. This CDR3 contains 14 residues. Trimming removed 1 base from V and 2 bases from J, with 12 bases in between. CDR3: CSVEVLPGAYEQYF. CDR3 DNA: TGCAGCGTTGAAGTTCTGCCCGGCGCCTACGAGCAGTACTTC.

The chain uses TRBV6-5 and TRBJ2-5; 8 bases agree with TRBD2. This CDR3 region has 13 residues. The J segment lost 4 bases and the V segment lost 6 bases, leaving 4 bases of the junction unmatched. Germline lookup yields CDR1 MNHEY and CDR2 SVGAGI. The CDR3 sequence: CASSTGLGETQYF. Here the CDR3 DNA reads TGTGCCAGCAGCACGGGACTAGGAGAGACCCAGTACTTC.

This clone has a single count. The J gene is TRBJ1-2, the V gene TRBV5-1; D not resolved. The CDR3 extends over 13 amino acids. Germline V gives CDR1 SGHRS, CDR2 YFSETQ. V was cut by 5 bases and J by 4 bases, with 12 bases left in between. The CDR3 protein is CASRESFGYGYTF. The DNA of the CDR3 is TGCGCCAGCAGGGAATCTTTCGGCTATGGCTACACCTTC.

V usage is TRBV11-2 and J usage is TRBJ2-1; D gene ambiguous. This CDR3 has 15 residues. CDR1 is SGHAT, CDR2 FQNNGV, per germline. Trimming stripped 2 bases from V and 2 bases from J, with 10 bases between. Here the CDR3 DNA reads TGTGCCAGCAGCTTAACCGGGTCCCCCTACAATGAGCAGTTCTTC. Encoded protein: CASSLTGSPYNEQFF.